The 14 T cell receptor beta chains presented below share a single source sample, sequenced in a study of response to subunit inactivated influenza vaccine. One entry per CDR3 protein results from TCRdb running MiXCR on the RT-PCR reads. This repertoire shows fewer than 800,000 distinct CDR3 sequences, approximately 14% found once; its top ten account for around 10%. The sequencing here drew on PBMCs from blood, taken 12 days after vaccination. The receptor source for this set is a man aged 45-60 years who received an inactivated influenza vaccine.

The chain couples TRBV28 to TRBJ2-2; no firm D call. This CDR3 spans 15 amino acids. Trimming took 8 bases from V and 0 from J, leaving 13 bases between them. Germline V gene lookup returns CDR1 MDHEN and CDR2 SYDVKM. The CDR3 sequence: CASQGSLPNTGELFF. The CDR3 DNA is TGTGCCAGCCAAGGGTCTTTGCCGAACACCGGGGAGCTGTTTTTT.

This clonotype came up a few times. The chain recombines TRBV28 with TRBJ2-7; TRBD1 or TRBD2 may be the D gene (7 bases each). Germline V gene sequence: CDR1 MDHEN, CDR2 SYDVKM. Trimming pared 4 bases from V and 4 bases from J, leaving 17 bases between. The CDR3 sequence is 15 residues long. The DNA of the CDR3 is TGTGCCAGCAGTTCTCCTCAGGGGGGGTTGTACGAGCAGTACTTC. It is translated as CASSSPQGGLYEQYF.

The chain joins TRBV7-9 to TRBJ2-3; the D gene is possibly TRBD2 (6 bases). This CDR3 is built from 15 residues. V was cut by 5 bases and J by 2 bases, with 14 bases left in between. The germline V gene encodes CDR1 SEHNR and CDR2 FQNEAQ (reference sequence). DNA of the CDR3: TGTGCCAGCAGCCGAAGCCGGGACTTCACAGATACGCAGTATTTT. Residues: CASSRSRDFTDTQYF.

This clonotype was found many times. The chain recombines TRBV10-3 with TRBJ2-1, with D hard to call. Trimming cost V 7 bases and J 0 bases, with 10 bases left between them. CDR3 size: 14 residues. Germline CDR1 ENHRY, CDR2 SYGVKD. The DNA of the CDR3 is TGTGCCATCAAGGCGGAGAGCTCCTACAATGAGCAGTTCTTC. Its translation: CAIKAESSYNEQFF.

The chain employs TRBV29-1 and TRBJ1-3, with a tentative D call TRBD1 (6 bases). The CDR3 sequence is 12 residues long. Germline-derived CDR1 and CDR2 are SQVTM and ANQGSEA. V lost 6 bases and J 3 bases, leaving 9 bases between the germline ends. The chain's CDR3 is CSVKDSGNTIYF. The DNA of the CDR3 is TGCAGCGTCAAGGACAGTGGAAACACCATATATTTT.

This chain connects TRBV12-3 or TRBV12-4 to TRBJ2-2; TRBD2 matches at 15 bases. The J segment lost 6 bases and the V segment lost 3 bases, leaving 2 bases of the junction unmatched. The length of the CDR3 is 16 residues. CDR3 residues: CASSLGTSGRSGELFF. The CDR3 DNA is TGTGCCAGCAGTTTGGGGACTAGCGGGAGGTCCGGGGAGCTGTTTTTT.

The V gene is TRBV6-5, the J gene TRBJ2-3; 10 positions agree with TRBD2. The ends lost 0 bases at V and 2 bases at J; junction bases unmatched: 8. Germline values: CDR1 MNHEY, CDR2 SVGAGI. The CDR3 is 18 residues long. The CDR3 loop reads CASSYSFSGGQNTDTQYF. For the CDR3, the DNA is TGTGCCAGCAGTTACTCCTTTAGCGGGGGGCAGAACACAGATACGCAGTATTTT.

This clonotype appeared a few times. V usage is TRBV3-1 and J usage is TRBJ2-1; 10 bases are shared with TRBD1. Trimming took 6 bases from V and 8 from J; bases not matched to a gene: 7. Germline V gives CDR1 LGHDT, CDR2 YNNKEL (reference sequence). The CDR3 has 14 amino acids. The CDR3 reads CASSLRDRGDEQFF. The CDR3 DNA reads as TGTGCCAGCAGTCTCCGGGACAGGGGCGATGAGCAGTTCTTC.

The rearrangement links TRBV10-1 to TRBJ2-3; possible D gene TRBD2, 5 bases. This CDR3 spans 13 amino acids. Germline-derived CDR1 and CDR2 are WNHNN and SYGVQD (reference sequence). V was cut by 3 bases and J by 8 bases, with 12 bases left in between. The CDR3: CASSESGRGTQYF. The DNA of the CDR3 is TGCGCCAGCAGTGAAAGCGGTAGAGGTACGCAGTATTTT.

V and J are TRBV20-1 and TRBJ1-2; D is unclear. Trimming removed 2 bases at V and 4 bases at J, with 23 bases between. CDR1 is DFQATT and CDR2 is SNEGSKA in the germline V gene (reference sequence). This CDR3 comprises 17 residues. CDR3 loop: CSARPMSGERDRYGYTF. As DNA, the CDR3 is TGCAGTGCTAGACCGATGAGCGGGGAACGGGATCGCTATGGCTACACCTTC.

This clonotype has a handful of counts. The chain is built from TRBV12-3 or TRBV12-4 and TRBJ2-2; D unclear. The CDR3 has 13 residues. V lost 5 bases and J lost 2, with 6 bases in between. The CDR3 nucleotides are TGTGCCAGCAGTCCCGACAACACCGGGGAGCTGTTTTTT. It translates to CASSPDNTGELFF.

This clonotype was detected many times. The chain couples TRBV9 to TRBJ2-6; D may correspond to TRBD1 or TRBD2 (5 bases each). Looked up from germline, CDR1 is SGDLS and CDR2 is YYNGEE. The CDR3 is made up of 16 amino acids. Trimming shortened V by 0 bases and J by 0 bases, and 7 bases separated the two germline ends. The CDR3 loop reads CASSVGGGSGANVLTF. CDR3 DNA sequence: TGTGCCAGCAGCGTAGGTGGGGGCTCTGGGGCCAACGTCCTGACTTTC.

This chain's CDR3 is CASSLGFPTDTQYF. CDR3 coding DNA: TGTGCCAGCAGCTTAGGCTTCCCCACAGATACGCAGTATTTT. The chain couples TRBV7-2 to TRBJ2-3; the D is unclear. V was pared by 1 base and J by 2 bases, with 7 bases between. Per the germline V gene, CDR1 is SGHTA and CDR2 is FQGNSA. The length of the CDR3 is 14 residues.

This rearrangement joins TRBV21-1 to TRBJ2-1; TRBD1 is taken as the D call from the table, unchecked against the DNA. TRBV21-1 is described as a pseudogene. CDR3 length: 14 amino acids. CDR3 sequence: CRRLDSAAYNEQFF. CDR3 DNA: TGCCGCCGCTTGGACAGCGCCGCCTACAATGAGCAGTTCTTC.